Listed below are T cell receptor beta chains from one sample, sequenced in a study of Graves' ophthalmopathy and Graves' hyperthyroidism. TCRdb called the multiplex PCR reads again in MiXCR, with one record for every CDR3 protein. The table includes roughly 400,000 distinct CDR3 sequences, around 18% detected once. Sequencing input: peripheral blood. These receptor sequences come from a woman younger than 35 with Graves' ophthalmopathy. Both conserved end residues are part of each CDR3. D genes are given only for firm matches. Not every row has a clone size; where given, it reads once, few, many or a size class.

J gene,D gene,V gene,clone size,CDR3 protein,CDR3 DNA
TRBJ2-2,.,TRBV5-1,many,CASSPLALQNTGELFF,TGCGCCAGCAGCCCCCTAGCCCTACAGAACACCGGGGAGCTGTTTTTT
TRBJ1-5,.,TRBV7-9,many,CASSSIDRPNQPQHF,TGTGCCAGCAGCTCTATCGACAGACCCAATCAGCCCCAGCATTTT
TRBJ1-1,.,TRBV28,.,CASSSGTSPREAFF,TGTGCCAGCAGTTCGGGGACCTCACCGCGGGAAGCTTTCTTT
TRBJ2-2,.,TRBV11-1,many,CASSLKGGLNTGELFF,TGTGCCAGCAGCCTAAAAGGGGGTCTTAACACCGGGGAGCTGTTTTTT
TRBJ2-7,TRBD2,TRBV27,many,CASSPRTSGPWVSYEQYF,TGTGCCAGCAGTCCCCGGACTAGCGGTCCGTGGGTTTCCTACGAGCAGTACTTC
TRBJ1-1,.,TRBV6-1,many,CASSEDRYGTEAFF,TGTGCCAGCAGTGAAGACAGGTATGGCACTGAAGCTTTCTTT
TRBJ2-6,.,TRBV30,many,CAWSVKKAGANVLTF,TGTGCCTGGAGTGTAAAGAAGGCGGGGGCCAACGTCCTGACTTTC
TRBJ1-1,.,TRBV28,many,CASSLSRANAFF,TGTGCCAGCAGTTTATCCAGGGCAAACGCTTTCTTT
TRBJ1-1,.,TRBV28,many,CASSLPSREAFF,TGTGCCAGCAGTTTACCCTCCCGGGAAGCTTTCTTT
TRBJ2-7,TRBD2,TRBV20-1,once,CSASGLAGSYEQYF,TGCAGTGCTAGCGGACTAGCGGGCTCCTACGAGCAGTACTTC
TRBJ2-7,.,TRBV12-3/TRBV12-4,many,CASSTPTDYYEQYF,TGTGCCAGCAGCACGCCGACAGATTACTACGAGCAGTACTTC
TRBJ2-2,TRBD2,TRBV6-2/TRBV6-3,many,CASSYSSSGGKNTGELFF,TGTGCCAGCAGTTACTCGAGTAGCGGGGGGAAGAACACCGGGGAGCTGTTTTTT
TRBJ2-5,.,TRBV28,many,CASTNQETQYF,TGTGCCAGCACCAACCAAGAGACCCAGTACTTC
TRBJ2-7,.,TRBV4-2,many,CASSQEPSIYEQYF,TGTGCCAGCAGCCAAGAGCCTAGCATCTACGAGCAGTACTTC
TRBJ2-7,.,TRBV6-2/TRBV6-3,many,CASSLSGTASYEQYF,TGTGCCAGCAGTCTCTCCGGGACGGCCTCCTACGAGCAGTACTTC
TRBJ2-2,TRBD2,TRBV6-2/TRBV6-3,many,CASSYSNPGLAGRSTGELFF,TGTGCCAGCAGTTACTCCAACCCGGGACTAGCGGGTCGGAGCACCGGGGAGCTGTTTTTT
TRBJ1-5,.,TRBV30,many,CAWTSGGRYQPQHF,TGTGCCTGGACGTCGGGGGGCAGGTATCAGCCCCAGCATTTT
TRBJ2-2,.,TRBV28,many,CASSFLVGELFF,TGTGCCAGCAGTTTCCTCGTCGGGGAGCTGTTTTTT
TRBJ2-7,TRBD2,TRBV12-3/TRBV12-4,.,CASSGGGTGEQYF,TGTGCCAGCAGTGGCGGGGGGACCGGGGAGCAGTACTTC
TRBJ2-7,TRBD2,TRBV10-1,many,CASSGDGGGSYEQYF,TGCGCCAGCAGTGGGGACGGCGGGGGGTCCTACGAGCAGTACTTC
TRBJ1-5,TRBD1,TRBV2,many,CASMATGATTTQPQHF,TGTGCCAGCATGGCTACAGGGGCTACCACGACTCAGCCCCAGCATTTT
TRBJ1-5,.,TRBV19,many,CASKGGSFQPQHF,TGTGCCAGTAAAGGGGGGTCGTTTCAGCCCCAGCATTTT
TRBJ2-7,.,TRBV27,many,CASSPVGGLSSYEQYF,TGTGCCAGCAGTCCCGTAGGGGGGCTAAGCTCCTACGAGCAGTACTTC
TRBJ2-7,.,TRBV28,many,CATNEGGTYEQYF,TGTGCCACGAACGAGGGAGGAACTTACGAGCAGTACTTC
TRBJ1-6,.,TRBV19,many,CASSPEYNSPLHF,TGTGCCAGTAGTCCCGAGTATAATTCACCCCTCCACTTT
TRBJ2-7,TRBD2,TRBV28,many,CASSLASGRSYEQYF,TGTGCCAGCAGTTTAGCTAGCGGGAGGTCCTACGAGCAGTACTTC
TRBJ2-7,.,TRBV28,many,CASSLDFPGEQYF,TGTGCCAGCAGTTTGGATTTCCCGGGCGAGCAGTACTTC
TRBJ2-7,.,TRBV18,many,CASSPQSVRYEQYF,TGTGCCAGCTCACCTCAGTCGGTCCGCTACGAGCAGTACTTC
TRBJ2-7,TRBD2,TRBV20-1,many,CSARIAGDPASYEQYF,TGCAGTGCTAGAATAGCGGGAGACCCAGCCTCCTACGAGCAGTACTTC
TRBJ2-7,.,TRBV30,many,CAWKREYEQYF,TGTGCCTGGAAACGGGAGTACGAGCAGTACTTC
TRBJ1-2,.,TRBV9,many,CASRSGQNYGYTF,TGTGCCAGCCGAAGCGGGCAGAACTATGGCTACACCTTC
TRBJ1-5,.,TRBV7-2,.,CASSLGAGLSQPQHF,TGTGCCAGCAGCTTAGGGGCAGGCCTAAGTCAGCCCCAGCATTTT
TRBJ1-1,TRBD1,TRBV6-1,few,CASRPDRRGLGEAFF,TGTGCCAGCAGGCCGGATCGTAGGGGGCTCGGTGAAGCTTTCTTT
TRBJ2-7,TRBD2,TRBV6-2/TRBV6-3,many,CASSPSGFYEQYF,TGTGCCAGCAGTCCTAGCGGGTTCTACGAGCAGTACTTC
TRBJ1-5,.,TRBV6-1,many,CASSDRHNQPQHF,TGTGCCAGCAGTGACAGGCATAATCAGCCCCAGCATTTT
TRBJ1-6,TRBD1,TRBV12-3/TRBV12-4,many,CASSPGQGSSYNSPLHF,TGTGCCAGCAGTCCAGGACAGGGGAGCTCCTATAATTCACCCCTCCACTTT
TRBJ1-3,TRBD1,TRBV11-2,many,CASSLGTEGALRNTIYF,TGTGCCAGCAGCTTAGGAACGGAGGGGGCTTTAAGAAACACCATATATTTT
TRBJ2-7,.,TRBV7-2,once,CASSLDFYEQYF,TGTGCCAGCAGCTTAGATTTCTACGAGCAGTACTTC
TRBJ2-2,.,TRBV20-1,once,CSAGLANTGELFF,TGCAGTGCTGGGCTAGCGAACACCGGGGAGCTGTTTTTT
TRBJ2-7,.,TRBV12-3/TRBV12-4,.,CASSPPTRQPAEQYF,TGTGCCAGCAGTCCTCCAACTCGACAGCCCGCCGAGCAGTACTTC
TRBJ1-1,.,TRBV7-9,many,CASSDPFVGGGTEAFF,TGTGCCAGCAGCGATCCCTTCGTGGGGGGTGGGACTGAAGCTTTCTTT
TRBJ2-2,.,TRBV19,many,CASSTRVQRGTGELFF,TGTGCCAGTAGTACGAGGGTTCAACGGGGCACCGGGGAGCTGTTTTTT
TRBJ2-7,TRBD1,TRBV6-1,.,CASSLGTGMRLAEQYF,TGTGCCAGCAGCCTCGGGACAGGGATGAGATTGGCCGAGCAGTACTTC
TRBJ2-5,TRBD2,TRBV6-2/TRBV6-3,.,CASSYVRTSDRPKGGETQYF,TGTGCCAGCAGTTACGTCCGGACTAGCGACCGTCCTAAGGGTGGAGAGACCCAGTACTTC
TRBJ1-5,.,TRBV28,.,CASSSDGADNQPQHF,TGTGCCAGCAGTTCCGACGGGGCCGACAATCAGCCCCAGCATTTT
TRBJ2-7,.,TRBV10-3,many,CAISESGDGGEQYF,TGTGCCATCAGTGAGTCAGGGGACGGAGGCGAGCAGTACTTC
TRBJ2-7,TRBD1,TRBV29-1,.,CSVEPGQGYEQYF,TGCAGCGTTGAACCGGGACAGGGCTACGAGCAGTACTTC
TRBJ1-2,.,TRBV19,many,CASSISGPNYGYTF,TGTGCCAGTAGTATTTCCGGACCTAACTATGGCTACACCTTC
TRBJ2-7,.,TRBV27,many,CASSFGGLPLEQYF,TGTGCCAGCAGTTTTGGCGGTCTCCCTCTCGAGCAGTACTTC
TRBJ2-2,.,TRBV11-2,many,CASSQGGSGNTGELFF,TGTGCCAGCAGCCAGGGTGGTAGCGGGAACACCGGGGAGCTGTTTTTT
TRBJ1-2,.,TRBV4-1,many,CASSTGRLYGYTF,TGCGCCAGCAGCACCGGACGGCTCTATGGCTACACCTTC
TRBJ1-5,TRBD1,TRBV6-1,.,CASSETGGYGQPQHF,TGTGCCAGCAGCGAGACAGGGGGGTATGGTCAGCCCCAGCATTTT
TRBJ2-7,.,TRBV6-2/TRBV6-3,many,CASSRQATYEQYF,TGTGCCAGCAGTAGACAGGCGACCTACGAGCAGTACTTC
TRBJ2-7,.,TRBV6-2/TRBV6-3,.,CASRISWDPYDQYF,TGTGCCAGCCGAATCTCCTGGGACCCCTACGATCAGTACTTC